The 5 T cell receptor beta chains below all came from one sample that was sequenced in a study of T cells after somatic rescue of genetic block. This table comes from immunoSEQ multiplex PCR, and its TCRdb copy is limited to in-frame clones, with some not included. Altogether about 72,000 clones are present, approximately 90% being singletons, with the ten largest covering about 3%. The sample was peripheral blood mononuclear cells (PBMCs). These receptor sequences come from a man aged 30-40 years.

This clone appeared a few times. The chain employs TRBV2 and TRBJ2-3; D gene uncertain. The CDR3 runs to 12 residues. The germline gives CDR1 SNHLY, CDR2 FYNNEI. The V end lost 8 bases, the J end lost 6 bases, and 12 bases lay between the germline ends. The chain's CDR3 is CASPEGGDTQYF. For the CDR3, the DNA is TGTGCCAGCCCCGAAGGTGGGGATACGCAGTATTTT.

This CDR3 is CAWSKQGLQPQHF. The CDR3 nucleotides read TGTGCCTGGAGTAAACAGGGACTCCAGCCCCAGCATTTT. V usage is TRBV30 and J usage is TRBJ1-5, with D perhaps matching TRBD1 (6 bases). CDR1 is GTSNPN and CDR2 is SVGIG in the germline V gene (reference sequence). Trimming removed 2 bases at V and 7 bases at J, with 12 bases between. CDR3 length: 13 amino acids.

The V call is TRBV6-6, the J call TRBJ2-2; D is unresolved. The CDR3 contains 15 residues. The V end was cut by 2 bases, the J end by 7 bases, with 14 bases between. CDR1 and CDR2 from the germline V gene are MNHNY and SVGAGI (reference sequence). CDR3 residues: CASSYGGFEDGELFF. DNA of the CDR3: TGTGCCAGCAGTTACGGCGGTTTCGAGGACGGGGAGCTGTTTTTT.

The V gene is TRBV6-6, the J gene TRBJ2-1; a weak D match, TRBD2 (6 bases). V was shortened by 2 bases and J by 2 bases, with 10 bases between the two germline ends. Germline V gives CDR1 MNHNY, CDR2 SVGAGI (reference sequence). The length of the CDR3 is 15 residues. CDR3 DNA sequence: TGTGCCAGCAGTTACGGAGGGGTTGCCTACAATGAGCAGTTCTTC. Amino acid sequence: CASSYGGVAYNEQFF.

The genes are TRBV5-1 and TRBJ2-5, with 8 bases matching TRBD1. The germline V gene has CDR1 SGHRS and CDR2 YFSETQ. The CDR3 loop spans 15 amino acids. The V segment lost 4 bases and the J segment 6 bases; nucleotides outside the gene matches: 11. CDR3 residues: CASSPMGDRGKTQYF. Here the CDR3 DNA reads TGCGCCAGCAGCCCAATGGGCGACAGGGGCAAGACCCAGTACTTC.